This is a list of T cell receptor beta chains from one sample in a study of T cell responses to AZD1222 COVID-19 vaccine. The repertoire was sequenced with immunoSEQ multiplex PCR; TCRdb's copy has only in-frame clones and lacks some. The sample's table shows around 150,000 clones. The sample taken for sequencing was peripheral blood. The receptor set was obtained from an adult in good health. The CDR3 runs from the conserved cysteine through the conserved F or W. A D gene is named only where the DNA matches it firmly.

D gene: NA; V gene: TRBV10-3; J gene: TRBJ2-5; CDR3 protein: CAIEGRGEETQYF; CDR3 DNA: TGTGCCATCGAGGGCAGGGGAGAGGAGACCCAGTACTTC
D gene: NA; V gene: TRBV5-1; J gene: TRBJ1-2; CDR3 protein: CASRDDRSYGYTF; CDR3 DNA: TGCGCCAGCAGAGACGACCGGAGCTATGGCTACACCTTC
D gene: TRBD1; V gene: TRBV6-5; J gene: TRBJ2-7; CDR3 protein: CASSPAGTGDDEQYF; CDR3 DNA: TGTGCCAGCAGTCCAGCCGGGACAGGGGACGACGAGCAGTACTTC
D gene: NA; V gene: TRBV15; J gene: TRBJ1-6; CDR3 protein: CATSSWGAGDNSPLHF; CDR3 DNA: TGTGCCACCAGCAGTTGGGGGGCTGGGGATAATTCACCCCTCCACTTT
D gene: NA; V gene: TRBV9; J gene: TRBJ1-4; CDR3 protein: CASSGTVTNEKLFF; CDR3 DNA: TGTGCCAGCAGCGGGACAGTAACTAATGAAAAACTGTTTTTT
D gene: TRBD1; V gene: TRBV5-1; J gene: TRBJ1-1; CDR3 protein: CASSPRDRDPHTEAFF; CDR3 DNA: TGCGCCAGCAGCCCCCGGGACAGGGACCCCCACACTGAAGCTTTCTTT
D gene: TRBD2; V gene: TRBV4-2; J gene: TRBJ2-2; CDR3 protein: CASRPGRGFTGELFF; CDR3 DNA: TGTGCCAGCCGACCCGGGAGGGGTTTTACCGGGGAGCTGTTTTTT
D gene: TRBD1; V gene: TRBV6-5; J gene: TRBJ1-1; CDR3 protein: CASSYSGGNTEAFF; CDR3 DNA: TGTGCCAGCAGTTACTCAGGGGGCAACACTGAAGCTTTCTTT
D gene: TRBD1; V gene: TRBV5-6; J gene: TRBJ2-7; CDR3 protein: CASTKPGTGWQVSYF; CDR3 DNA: TGTGCCAGCACCAAACCGGGGACAGGGTGGCAGGTGTCATACTTC
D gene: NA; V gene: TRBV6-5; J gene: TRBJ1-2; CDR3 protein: CASSRRGRGEYGYTF; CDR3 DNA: TGTGCCAGCAGTCGAAGGGGAAGGGGAGAGTATGGCTACACCTTC
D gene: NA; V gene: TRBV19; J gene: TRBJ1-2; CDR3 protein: CASNLPGGYGYTF; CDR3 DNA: TGTGCCAGTAATCTACCCGGTGGCTATGGCTACACCTTC
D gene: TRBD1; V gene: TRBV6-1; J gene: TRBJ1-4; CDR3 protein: CASSVDRDRPNEKLFF; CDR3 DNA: TGTGCCAGCAGTGTAGACCGGGACAGGCCTAATGAAAAACTGTTTTTT
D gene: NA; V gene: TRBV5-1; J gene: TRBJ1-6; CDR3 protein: CASSGGSYNSPLHF; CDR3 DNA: TGCGCCAGCAGCGGGGGGAGTTATAATTCACCCCTCCACTTT
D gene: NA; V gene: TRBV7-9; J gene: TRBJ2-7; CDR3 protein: CASSFQGDWRQTYEQYF; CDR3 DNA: TGTGCCAGCAGCTTTCAGGGGGACTGGCGCCAGACCTACGAGCAGTACTTC
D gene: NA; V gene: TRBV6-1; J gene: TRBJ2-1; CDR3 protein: CASSEDQGRYNEQFF; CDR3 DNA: TGTGCCAGCAGTGAAGATCAGGGTCGGTACAATGAGCAGTTCTTC
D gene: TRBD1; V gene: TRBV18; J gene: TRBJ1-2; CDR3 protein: CASSRDSLYGYTF; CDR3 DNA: TGTGCCAGCTCACGGGACAGCTTATATGGCTACACCTTC